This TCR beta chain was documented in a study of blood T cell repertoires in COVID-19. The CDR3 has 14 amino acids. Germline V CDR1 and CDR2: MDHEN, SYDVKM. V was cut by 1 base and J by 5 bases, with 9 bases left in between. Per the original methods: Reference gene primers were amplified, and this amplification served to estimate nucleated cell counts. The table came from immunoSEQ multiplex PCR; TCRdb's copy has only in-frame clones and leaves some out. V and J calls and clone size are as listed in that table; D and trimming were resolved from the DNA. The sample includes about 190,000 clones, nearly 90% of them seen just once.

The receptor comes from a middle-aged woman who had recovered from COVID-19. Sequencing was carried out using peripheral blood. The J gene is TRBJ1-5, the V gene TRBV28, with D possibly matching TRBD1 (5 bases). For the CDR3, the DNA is TGTGCCAGCAGTTTATCGTGGGGGGATCAGCCCCAGCATTTT. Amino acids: CASSLSWGDQPQHF.